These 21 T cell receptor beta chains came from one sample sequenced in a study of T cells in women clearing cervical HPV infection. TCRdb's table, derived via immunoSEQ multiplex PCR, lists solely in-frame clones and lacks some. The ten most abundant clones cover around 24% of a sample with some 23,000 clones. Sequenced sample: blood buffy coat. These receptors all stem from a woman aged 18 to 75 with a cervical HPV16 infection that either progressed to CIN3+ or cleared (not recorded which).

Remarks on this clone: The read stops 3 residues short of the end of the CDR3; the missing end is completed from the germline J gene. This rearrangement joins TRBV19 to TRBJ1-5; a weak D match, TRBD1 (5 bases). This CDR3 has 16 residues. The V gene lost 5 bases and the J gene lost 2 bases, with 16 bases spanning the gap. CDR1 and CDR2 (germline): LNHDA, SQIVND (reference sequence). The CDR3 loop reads CASSPSRGSRNQPQHF. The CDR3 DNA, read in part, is TGTGCCAGTAGTCCATCCCGGGGGTCGCGCAATCAGCCC.

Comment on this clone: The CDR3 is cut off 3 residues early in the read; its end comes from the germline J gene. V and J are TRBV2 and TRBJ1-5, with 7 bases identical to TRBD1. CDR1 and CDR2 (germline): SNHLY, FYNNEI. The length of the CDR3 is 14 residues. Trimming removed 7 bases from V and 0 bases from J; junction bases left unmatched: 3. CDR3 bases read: TGTGCCAGCACGACAGGGAATAGCAATCAGCCC. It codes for CASTTGNSNQP. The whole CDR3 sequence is CASTTGNSNQPQHF.

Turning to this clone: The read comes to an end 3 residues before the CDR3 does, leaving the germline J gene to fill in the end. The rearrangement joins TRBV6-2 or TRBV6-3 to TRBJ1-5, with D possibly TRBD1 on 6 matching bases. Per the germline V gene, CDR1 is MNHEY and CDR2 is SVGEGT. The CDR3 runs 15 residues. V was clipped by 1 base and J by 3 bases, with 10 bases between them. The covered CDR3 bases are TGTGCCAGCAGTTACTATGGACAGTACAATCAGCCC. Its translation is CASSYYGQYNQP. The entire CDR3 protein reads CASSYYGQYNQPQHF.

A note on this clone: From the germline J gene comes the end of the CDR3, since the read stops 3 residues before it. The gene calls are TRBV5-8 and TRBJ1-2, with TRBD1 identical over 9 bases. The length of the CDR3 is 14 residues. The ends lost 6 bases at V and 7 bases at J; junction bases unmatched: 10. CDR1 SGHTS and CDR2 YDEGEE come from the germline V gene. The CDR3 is CASTRDRAFGGYTF. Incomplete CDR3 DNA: TGTGCCAGCACGAGGGACAGGGCCTTTGGTGGC. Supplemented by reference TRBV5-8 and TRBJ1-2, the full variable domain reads EAGVTQSPTHLIKTRGQQATLRCSPISGHTSVYWYQQALGLGLQFLLWYDEGEERNRGNFPPRFSGRQFPNYSSELNVNALELEDSALYLCASTRDRAFGGYTFGSGTRLTVV.

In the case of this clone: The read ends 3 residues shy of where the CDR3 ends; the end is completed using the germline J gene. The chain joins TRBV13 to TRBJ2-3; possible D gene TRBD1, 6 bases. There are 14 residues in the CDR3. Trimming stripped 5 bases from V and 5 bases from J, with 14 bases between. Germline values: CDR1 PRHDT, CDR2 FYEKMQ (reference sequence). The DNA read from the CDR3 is TGTGCCAGCAGCCAGGACAGATCACGAGATACG. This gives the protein CASSQDRSRDT. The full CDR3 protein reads CASSQDRSRDTQYF.

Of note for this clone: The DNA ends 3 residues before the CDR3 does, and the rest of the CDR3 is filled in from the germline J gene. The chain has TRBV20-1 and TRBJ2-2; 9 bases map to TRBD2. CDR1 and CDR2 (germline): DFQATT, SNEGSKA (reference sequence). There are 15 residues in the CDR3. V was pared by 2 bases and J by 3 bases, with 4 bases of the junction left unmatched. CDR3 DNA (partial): TGCAGTGCTAGATTTTTAGCGGGGGACACCGGGGAG. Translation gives CSARFLAGDTGE. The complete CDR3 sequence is CSARFLAGDTGELFF.

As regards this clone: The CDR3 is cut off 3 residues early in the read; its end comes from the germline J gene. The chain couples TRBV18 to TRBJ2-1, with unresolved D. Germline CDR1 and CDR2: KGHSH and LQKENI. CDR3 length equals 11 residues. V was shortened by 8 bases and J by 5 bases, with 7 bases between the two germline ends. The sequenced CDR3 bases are TGTGCCAGCCCCCCCGACAATGAG. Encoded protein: CASPPDNE. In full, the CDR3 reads CASPPDNEQFF. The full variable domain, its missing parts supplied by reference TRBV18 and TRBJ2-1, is NAGVMQNPRHLVRRRGQEARLRCSPMKGHSHVYWYRQLPEEGLKFMVYLQKENIIDESGMPKERFSAEFPKEGPSILRIQQVVRGDSAAYFCASPPDNEQFFGPGTRLTVL.

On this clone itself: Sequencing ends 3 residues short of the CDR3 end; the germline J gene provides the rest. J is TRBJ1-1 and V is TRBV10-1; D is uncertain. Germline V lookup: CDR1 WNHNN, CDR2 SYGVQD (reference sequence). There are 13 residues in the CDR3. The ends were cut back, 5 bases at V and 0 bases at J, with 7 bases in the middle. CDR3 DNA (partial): TGCGCCAGCAGTTATAAGGTGAACACTGAA. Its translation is CASSYKVNTE. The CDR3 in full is CASSYKVNTEAFF.

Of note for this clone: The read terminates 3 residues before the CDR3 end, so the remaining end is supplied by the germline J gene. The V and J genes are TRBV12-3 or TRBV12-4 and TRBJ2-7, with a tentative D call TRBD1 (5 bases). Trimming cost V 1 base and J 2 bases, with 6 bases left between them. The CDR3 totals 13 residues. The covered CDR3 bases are TGTGCCAGCAGTTTAGGCAGGGCCTACGAG. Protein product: CASSLGRAYE. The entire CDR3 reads CASSLGRAYEQYF.

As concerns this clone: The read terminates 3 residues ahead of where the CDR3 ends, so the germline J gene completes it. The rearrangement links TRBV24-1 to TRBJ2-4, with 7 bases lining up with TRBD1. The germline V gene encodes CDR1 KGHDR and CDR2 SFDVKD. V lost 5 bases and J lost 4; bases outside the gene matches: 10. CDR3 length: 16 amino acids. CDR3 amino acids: CATSARGPKNKNIQYF. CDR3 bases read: TGTGCCACCAGTGCTAGGGGGCCCAAAAATAAAAACATT.

Incomplete CDR3 DNA: TGCAGTGCTAGAGATAGCGGGGGCGGAGAGACC. Protein: CSARDSGGGET. The complete CDR3 sequence is CSARDSGGGETQYF. The gene calls are TRBV20-1 and TRBJ2-5; 9 nucleotides line up with TRBD2. Read coverage stops 3 residues before the CDR3 terminus; the germline J gene supplies the remainder. Germline-derived CDR1 and CDR2 are DFQATT and SNEGSKA (reference sequence). The V and J ends lost 0 bases and 4 bases, in that order; junction bases with no gene match: 3. The CDR3 spans 14 residues.

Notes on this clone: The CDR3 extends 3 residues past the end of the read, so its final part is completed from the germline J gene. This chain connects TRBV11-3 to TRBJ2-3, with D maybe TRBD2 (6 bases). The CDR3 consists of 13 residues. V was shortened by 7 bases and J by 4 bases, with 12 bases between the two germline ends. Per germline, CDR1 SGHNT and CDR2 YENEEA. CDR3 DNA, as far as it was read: TGTGCCAGCAATTCGGGGGTCTCAGATACG. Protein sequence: CASNSGVSDT. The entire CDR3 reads CASNSGVSDTQYF.

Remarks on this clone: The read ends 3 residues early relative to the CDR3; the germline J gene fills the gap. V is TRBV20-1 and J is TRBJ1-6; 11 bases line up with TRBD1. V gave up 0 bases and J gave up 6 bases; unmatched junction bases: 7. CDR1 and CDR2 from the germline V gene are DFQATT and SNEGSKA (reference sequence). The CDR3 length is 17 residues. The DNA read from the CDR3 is TGCAGTGCTAGAGATCTTGGACAGGGGGCGGTTAATTCACCC. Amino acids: CSARDLGQGAVNSP. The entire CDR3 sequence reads CSARDLGQGAVNSPLHF.

The CDR3 region is CATSWDTDEKLFF. The CDR3 bases that were read are TGTGCCACCAGCTGGGACACAGATGAAAAA. The gene calls are TRBV15 and TRBJ1-4; the D gene is possibly TRBD1 (6 bases). The CDR3 extends 3 residues past the end of the read, so its final part is completed from the germline J gene. Trimming left V 5 bases short and J 6 bases short, with 10 bases between. The CDR3 contains 13 residues. Germline values: CDR1 LNHNV, CDR2 YYDKDF (reference sequence).

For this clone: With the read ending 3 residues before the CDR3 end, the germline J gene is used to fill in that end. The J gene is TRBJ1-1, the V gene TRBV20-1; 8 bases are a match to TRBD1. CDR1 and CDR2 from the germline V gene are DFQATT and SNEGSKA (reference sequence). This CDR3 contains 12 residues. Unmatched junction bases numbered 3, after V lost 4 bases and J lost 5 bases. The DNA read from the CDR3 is TGCAGTGCTAACACAGGGGGGACTGAA. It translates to CSANTGGTE. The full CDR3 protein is CSANTGGTEAFF.

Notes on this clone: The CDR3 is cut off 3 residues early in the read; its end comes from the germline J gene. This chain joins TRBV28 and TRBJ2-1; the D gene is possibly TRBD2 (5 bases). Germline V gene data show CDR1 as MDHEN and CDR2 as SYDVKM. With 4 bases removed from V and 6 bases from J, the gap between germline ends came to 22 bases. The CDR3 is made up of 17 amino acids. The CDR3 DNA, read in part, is TGTGCCAGCAGTTCCTCCCTGTCGACTATGGAGATCAATGAG. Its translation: CASSSSLSTMEINE. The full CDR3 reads CASSSSLSTMEINEQFF.

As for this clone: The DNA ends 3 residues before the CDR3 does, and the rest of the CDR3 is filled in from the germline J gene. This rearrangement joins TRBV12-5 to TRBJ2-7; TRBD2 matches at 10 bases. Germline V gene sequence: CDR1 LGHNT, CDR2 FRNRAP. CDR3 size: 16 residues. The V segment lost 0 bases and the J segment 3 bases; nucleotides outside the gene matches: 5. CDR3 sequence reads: CASGLVVLAGVYEQYF. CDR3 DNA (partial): TGTGCTAGTGGTTTGGTAGTTCTAGCGGGAGTCTACGAG.

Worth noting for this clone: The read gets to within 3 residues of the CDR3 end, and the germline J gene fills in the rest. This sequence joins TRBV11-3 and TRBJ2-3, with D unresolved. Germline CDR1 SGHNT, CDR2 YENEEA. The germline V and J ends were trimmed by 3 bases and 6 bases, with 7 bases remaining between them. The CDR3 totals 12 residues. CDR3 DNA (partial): TGTGCCAGCAGCTTTGTACGGGATACG. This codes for CASSFVRDT. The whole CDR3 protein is CASSFVRDTQYF. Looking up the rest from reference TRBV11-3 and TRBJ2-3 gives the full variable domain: EAGVVQSPRYKIIEKKQPVAFWCNPISGHNTLYWYLQNLGQGPELLIRYENEEAVDDSQLPKDRFSAERLKGVDSTLKIQPAELGDSAVYLCASSFVRDTQYFGPGTRLTVL.

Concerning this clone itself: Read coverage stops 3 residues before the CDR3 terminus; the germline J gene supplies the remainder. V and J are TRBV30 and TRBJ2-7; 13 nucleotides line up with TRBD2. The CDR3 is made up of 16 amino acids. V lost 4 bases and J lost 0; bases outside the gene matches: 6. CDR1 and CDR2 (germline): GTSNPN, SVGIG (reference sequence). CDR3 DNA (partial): TGTGCCTGGAAAAGGACTAGCGGGGGCGGCTCCTACGAG. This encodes CAWKRTSGGGSYE. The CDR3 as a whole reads CAWKRTSGGGSYEQYF.

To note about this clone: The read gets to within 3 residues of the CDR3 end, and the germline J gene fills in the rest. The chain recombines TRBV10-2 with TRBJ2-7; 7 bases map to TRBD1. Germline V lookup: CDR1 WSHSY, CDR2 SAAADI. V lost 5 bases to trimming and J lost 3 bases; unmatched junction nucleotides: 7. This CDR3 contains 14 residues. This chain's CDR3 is CASSRQGRNYEQYF. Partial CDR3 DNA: TGCGCCAGCAGTCGACAGGGCCGGAACTACGAG.

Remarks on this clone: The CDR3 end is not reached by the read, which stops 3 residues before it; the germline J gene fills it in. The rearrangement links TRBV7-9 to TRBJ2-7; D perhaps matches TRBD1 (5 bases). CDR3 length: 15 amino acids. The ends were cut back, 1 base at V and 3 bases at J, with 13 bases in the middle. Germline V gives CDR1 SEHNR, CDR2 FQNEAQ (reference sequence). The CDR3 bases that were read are TGTGCCAGCAGCTTAGTTGACAGTAGTAACTACGAG. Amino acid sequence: CASSLVDSSNYE. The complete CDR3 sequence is CASSLVDSSNYEQYF.